In its sample, the clone carrying this T cell receptor (beta chain) was seen a few times. Antigen unknown. TCR alpha and TCR beta cDNA libraries with sample barcodes and UMIs came from 5'RACE using constant-segment primers. MiXCR, run by TCRdb on the 5' RACE reads, gives a single entry per CDR3 protein. This sample yields about 320,000 distinct CDR3 sequences, of which roughly 13% are seen a single time; roughly 21% belongs to the top ten. The record originates from a study of T-cell memory formation after mild COVID-19. Study summary: Largely, TCR clusters stayed within a single donor. General study points: Contracting clones, day 15 to 85, had balanced CD4/CD8, and later expanders favored CD4+.

V was cut by 4 bases and J by 7 bases, with 12 bases left in between. In germline, CDR1 is SGHNT, CDR2 YYREEE (reference sequence). The CDR3 runs 13 residues. The chain links TRBV5-4 to TRBJ2-4; D call uncertain. This sequence was found in a man aged 18 to 35 who had mild COVID-19 (a few samples of this study predate the infection). Cell type and time point are not known. The sequencing sample was made of PBMCs or a T cell subset sorted from them (not recorded which). This CDR3 is CASSPATGNIQYF. The CDR3 bases are TGTGCCAGCAGCCCTGCGACCGGGAACATTCAGTACTTC.